This T cell receptor beta chain was captured by sequencing in a study of cytomegalovirus exposure and HLA in healthy donors. Germline CDR1 MNHNS, CDR2 SASEGT. This CDR3 has 15 amino acids. The V gene lost 6 bases and the J gene lost 1 base, with 14 bases spanning the gap. Researchers ran the PCR with 60 Vbeta and 13 Jbeta primers. The method was immunoSEQ multiplex PCR; TCRdb's version includes in-frame clones alone and lacks a portion of them. The sample records about 170,000 clones, approximately 85% being singletons. The TCR originated in a man aged 25-45 years in good health and CMV-seropositive. The V call is TRBV6-1, the J call TRBJ2-3; a possible D gene is TRBD1 (6 bases). Input material: PBMCs. CDR3 nucleotides: TGTGCCAGCAGGGGCAACAGGGCTGGCACAGATACGCAGTATTTT. Its translation is CASRGNRAGTDTQYF.